This T cell receptor beta chain was found in a study of cytomegalovirus exposure and HLA in healthy donors. Points from the study as a whole: Highly shared sequence variants in one cluster were likely a sequencing artifact. In most subjects, TCR beta sequences reportedly gave accurate predictions of HLA-A and HLA-B alleles. In vitro work confirmed that three CMV-associated chains recognize CMV antigens.

Germline CDR1 MDHEN, CDR2 SYDVKM. V dropped 3 bases and J dropped 7 bases, with 6 bases sitting between them. The CDR3 spans 12 residues. PCR employed 60 Vbeta and 13 Jbeta primers. Measured with immunoSEQ multiplex PCR; TCRdb has only the in-frame clones, and not every one. The sample includes about 180,000 clones, about 82% seen only once; the top ten take about 1.5%. As to this clone: Its specificity is not known.

The sequenced material came from PBMCs. The chain links TRBV28 to TRBJ2-2; D unclear. The receptor was derived from a man younger than 35 in good health and CMV-seronegative. The DNA of the CDR3 is TGTGCCAGCAGTTTTGGCGGCGGGGAGCTGTTTTTT. Translated, it gives CASSFGGGELFF.